This TCR beta chain was captured in a study of CXCR3-negative and CXCR3-positive naive CD8 T cells. Study-wide results and caveats: Higher TRB CDR3 hydrophobicity marked CXCR3-positive naive cells relative to CXCR3-negative naive cells.

Of note for this clonotype: Its antigen is unidentified.

The authors made the TRB cDNA libraries by 5' RACE using UMI labels. TCRdb reworked the 5' RACE reads into one entry per CDR3 protein, no DNA. Its table records approximately 89,000 distinct CDR3 sequences. Looked up from germline, CDR1 is DFQATT and CDR2 is SNEGSKA (reference sequence). The CDR3 is 13 residues long. Phenotypically, naive CD8+ T cells corresponded to CD45RO-CCR7+CD27+CD95-. The TCR comes from a human donor in good health. Some clones in this sample may be carry-over from other donors' samples. Sequenced material: naive CXCR3+ CD8+ T cells from blood. Indicated subset: CD45RO-CCR7+CD27+CD95- naive CD8+ T cells expressing CXCR3 (TNR3+). The chain recombines TRBV20-1 with TRBJ2-7; the D call of TRBD1 rests on TCRdb alone, since no DNA is present to check it. This chain's CDR3 is CSASGGNSYEQYF.